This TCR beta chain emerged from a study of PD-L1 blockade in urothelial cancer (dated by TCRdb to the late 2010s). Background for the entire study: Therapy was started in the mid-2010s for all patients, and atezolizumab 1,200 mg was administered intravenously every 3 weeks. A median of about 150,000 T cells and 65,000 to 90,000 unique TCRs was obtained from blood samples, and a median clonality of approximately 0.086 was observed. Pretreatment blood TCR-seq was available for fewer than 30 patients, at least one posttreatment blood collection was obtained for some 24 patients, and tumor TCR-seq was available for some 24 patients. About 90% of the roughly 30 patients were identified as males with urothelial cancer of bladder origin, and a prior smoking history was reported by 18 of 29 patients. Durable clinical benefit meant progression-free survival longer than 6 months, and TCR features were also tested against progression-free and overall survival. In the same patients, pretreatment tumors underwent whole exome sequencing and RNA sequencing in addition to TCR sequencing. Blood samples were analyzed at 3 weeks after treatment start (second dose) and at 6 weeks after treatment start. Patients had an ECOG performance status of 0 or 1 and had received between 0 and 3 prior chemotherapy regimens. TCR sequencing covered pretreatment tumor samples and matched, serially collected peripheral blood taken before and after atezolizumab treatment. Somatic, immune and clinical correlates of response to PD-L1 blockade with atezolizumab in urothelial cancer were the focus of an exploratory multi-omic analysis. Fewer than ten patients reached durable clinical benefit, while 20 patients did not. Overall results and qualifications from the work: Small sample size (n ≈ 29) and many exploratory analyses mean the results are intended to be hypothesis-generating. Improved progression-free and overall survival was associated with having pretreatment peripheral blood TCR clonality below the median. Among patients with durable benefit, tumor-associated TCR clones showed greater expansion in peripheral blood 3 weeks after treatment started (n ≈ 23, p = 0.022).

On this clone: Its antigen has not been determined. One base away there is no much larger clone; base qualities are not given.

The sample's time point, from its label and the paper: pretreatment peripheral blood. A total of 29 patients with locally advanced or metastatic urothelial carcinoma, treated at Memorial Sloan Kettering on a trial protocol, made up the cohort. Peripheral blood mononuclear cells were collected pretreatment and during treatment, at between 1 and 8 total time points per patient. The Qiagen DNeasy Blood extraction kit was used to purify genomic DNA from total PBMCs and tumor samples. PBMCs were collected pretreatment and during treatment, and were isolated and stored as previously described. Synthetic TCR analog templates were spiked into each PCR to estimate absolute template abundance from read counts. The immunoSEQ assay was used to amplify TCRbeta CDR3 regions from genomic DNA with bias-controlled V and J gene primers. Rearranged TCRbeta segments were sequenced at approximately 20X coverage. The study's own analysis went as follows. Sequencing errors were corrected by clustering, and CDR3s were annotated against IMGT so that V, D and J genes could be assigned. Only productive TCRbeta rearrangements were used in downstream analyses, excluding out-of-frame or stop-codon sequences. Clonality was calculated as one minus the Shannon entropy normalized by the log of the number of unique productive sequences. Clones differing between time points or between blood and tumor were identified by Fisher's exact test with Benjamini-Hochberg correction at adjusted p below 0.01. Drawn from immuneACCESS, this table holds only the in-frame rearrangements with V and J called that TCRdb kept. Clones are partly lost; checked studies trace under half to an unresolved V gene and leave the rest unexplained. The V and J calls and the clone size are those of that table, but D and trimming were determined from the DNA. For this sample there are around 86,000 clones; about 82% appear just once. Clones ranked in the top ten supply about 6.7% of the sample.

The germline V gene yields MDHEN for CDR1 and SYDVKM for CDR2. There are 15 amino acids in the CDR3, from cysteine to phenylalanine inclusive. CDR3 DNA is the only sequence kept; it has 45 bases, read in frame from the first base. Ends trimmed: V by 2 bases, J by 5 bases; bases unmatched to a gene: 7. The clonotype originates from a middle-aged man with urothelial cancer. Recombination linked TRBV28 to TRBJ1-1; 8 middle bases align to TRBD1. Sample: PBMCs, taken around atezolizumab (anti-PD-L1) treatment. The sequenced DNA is TGTGCCAGCAGTTTAACCGGGACAGGAAATACTGAAGCTTTCTTT. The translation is CASSLTGTGNTEAFF.